The clone carrying this T cell receptor beta chain was found a few times. Germline and junction disagree at one end, which may indicate a read error. This sample was included in a study of early T cells in non-severe SARS-CoV-2 infection. At the level of the study: Chains stayed unpaired after sequencing of bulk RNA from unsorted whole blood.

CDR1 LGHDT and CDR2 YNNKEL come from the germline V gene (reference sequence). The CDR3 loop spans 15 amino acids. The protocol attached unique molecular identifiers to individual cDNA molecules. TCRdb used MiXCR to reprocess the 5' RACE reads, holding one entry per CDR3 protein. The sample comprises approximately 66,000 distinct CDR3 sequences, under 15% of which are singletons, and around 4.5% rests with the top ten. The source of this sequence is an adult who was a healthcare worker with PCR-confirmed SARS-CoV-2 infection or an uninfected control (not recorded which). Sequencing was done on a sample of whole blood. This chain joins TRBV3-1 and TRBJ1-1; 9 bases line up with TRBD1. CDR3 DNA sequence: TGTGCCAGCAGCCAATTGACAGGGGGGAACGCTGAAGCTTTCTTT. This codes for CASSQLTGGNAEAFF.